This entry concerns a single TCR beta chain. This receptor's antigen is unknown. No per-base quality is available; no much larger clone lies one base away. This specimen comes from a study of T cell changes during pregnancy in multiple sclerosis (dated by TCRdb to between 2018 and 2021). The study in broad terms: The study looked at changes in the T cell repertoire across pregnancy in women with multiple sclerosis.

Receptors were amplified or captured by the immunoSEQ multiplex PCR assay. TCRdb holds this immuneACCESS table with in-frame rearrangements only. Some clones are missing; in checked studies, unresolved V genes explain under half, and the rest has no known cause. The sample records about 79,000 clones, over 85% of which are singletons. 0.65% to 0.75% of the sample is in the top ten clones. From its cysteine to its phenylalanine, the CDR3 spans 14 amino acids. Only CDR3 DNA is held: 42 bases, read in frame from base 1. CDR1 is given as SGHDT and CDR2 as YYEEEE, both from the germline V gene. V gives up 1 base and J gives up 5 bases, and the segment between their germline ends measures 12 bases.

The rearranged segments are TRBV5-6 and TRBJ1-2; TRBD1 is a possible D gene, resting on 5 matching bases. The source material was peripheral blood, sampled in the second trimester of pregnancy. The clonotype comes from a female donor in good health, enrolled as a control in a pregnancy study. The CDR3: CASSLLRGNYGYTF. The sequence in DNA is TGTGCCAGCAGCTTGCTTCGGGGGAATTATGGCTACACCTTC.